A selection of T cell receptor beta chains follows, all from one sample in a study of T cell changes during pregnancy in multiple sclerosis. Profiled with immunoSEQ multiplex PCR; TCRdb holds only in-frame clones, not every one. The table has about 46,000 clones, around 92% seen once; the top ten hold around 4%. The sample in question was CD8+ T cells from peripheral blood mononuclear cells, obtained in the first trimester of pregnancy. These receptors originate from a female donor with multiple sclerosis, enrolled in a pregnancy study. CDR3s include the opening cysteine and the closing phenylalanine or tryptophan. The D gene is left open where the match is weak. Only part of the rows carry a size: once, few, many, or a class if the clone is expanded.

.,TRBJ2-1,.,TRBV4-3,TGCGCCAGCAGCCAAGATTTACCTAGTGGGTCTTACAATGAGCAGTTCTTC,CASSQDLPSGSYNEQFF
.,TRBJ2-1,.,TRBV9,TGTGCCAGCAGCGGGGAGGACAATGAGCAGTTCTTC,CASSGEDNEQFF
.,TRBJ2-7,.,TRBV19,TGTGCCAGTAGTATACAGGGCTACTCGTACGAGCAGTACTTC,CASSIQGYSYEQYF
.,TRBJ2-5,.,TRBV12-5,TGTGCTAGCTGGGCAGGCTTCGAGACCCAGTACTTC,CASWAGFETQYF
.,TRBJ2-2,TRBD2,TRBV7-2,TGTGCCAGCAGCAATACTAGCGTTTACACCGGGGAGCTGTTTTTT,CASSNTSVYTGELFF
.,TRBJ2-3,TRBD2,TRBV28,TGTGCCAGCAGTCCCGGGGGGAACACAGATACGCAGTATTTT,CASSPGGNTDTQYF
.,TRBJ2-4,.,TRBV14,TGTGCCAGCAGCCAAGACCAAAGGTGGAGGATTTGGACCAAAAACATTCAGTACTTC,CASSQDQRWRIWTKNIQYF
once,TRBJ2-7,.,TRBV4-1,TGCGCCAGCAGCCAAGACGGCGAGCAGTACTTC,CASSQDGEQYF
.,TRBJ1-1,.,TRBV6-6,TGTGCCAGCAGTTACGGCCAGGGGAACACTGAAGCTTTCTTT,CASSYGQGNTEAFF
.,TRBJ2-5,.,TRBV4-1,TGCGCCAGCAGCCAAGATCGGGGGCAAGAGACCCAGTACTTC,CASSQDRGQETQYF
few,TRBJ1-2,.,TRBV29-1,TGCAGCGCCCGGAGTGGAGGTGACAGGCACTATGGCTACACCTTC,CSARSGGDRHYGYTF